The 20 T cell receptor beta chains listed next were all sequenced from one sample in a study of regulatory T cells in long-lasting Graves disease. Libraries of TCR beta came from iRepertoire HTBI primers plus Arm-PCR of CDR3 regions. Via MiXCR, TCRdb re-called the multiplex PCR reads, giving one row per CDR3 protein. This repertoire shows about 450,000 distinct CDR3 sequences, approximately 16% found once; its top ten account for around 11%. As for time point: newly diagnosed GD, antithyroid drugs for less than 3 months. PBMCs provided the RNA from which the TCR library was made. These records were also assigned to another study, of T cells in Graves' hyperthyroidism and ophthalmopathy.

This sample comprised peripheral blood mononuclear cells (PBMCs), obtained at new diagnosis, from a patient treated with antithyroid drugs. The receptors originated from a woman in her 30s with Graves disease.

This clonotype was detected ten times or more. The chain carries TRBV4-3 and TRBJ2-7; the D gene is possibly TRBD2 (5 bases). CDR1 LGHNA and CDR2 YSLEER come from the germline V gene. The CDR3 consists of 13 residues. Trimming pared 0 bases from V and 4 bases from J, leaving 7 bases between. The CDR3 spells CASSQEEEYEQYF. The CDR3 nucleotides read TGCGCCAGCAGCCAAGAGGAGGAGTACGAGCAGTACTTC.

The sample holds many counts of this clonotype. The V call is TRBV30, the J call TRBJ2-7; the match to TRBD2 covers 11 bases. The CDR3 length is 14 residues. Trimming removed 7 bases from V and 4 bases from J; junction bases left unmatched: 9. The germline gives CDR1 GTSNPN, CDR2 SVGIG (reference sequence). This CDR3 is CASSGLAEGYEQYF. The CDR3 region has the DNA TGTGCCTCCTCGGGACTAGCGGAGGGTTACGAGCAGTACTTC.

In its sample, this clonotype was seen many times. J is TRBJ2-1 and V is TRBV20-1; 7 bases align to TRBD1. Germline CDR1 is DFQATT and CDR2 is SNEGSKA (reference sequence). This CDR3 is built from 14 residues. V gave up 3 bases and J gave up 0 bases; unmatched junction bases: 2. The CDR3 DNA reads as TGCAGTGCTAGGACAGGGAGCTCCTACAATGAGCAGTTCTTC. Amino acid sequence: CSARTGSSYNEQFF.

This chain joins TRBV19 and TRBJ1-5, with D possibly being TRBD1 (5 bases). The V end was cut by 4 bases, the J end by 1 base, with 8 bases between. The germline V gene encodes CDR1 LNHDA and CDR2 SQIVND (reference sequence). This CDR3 is 14 amino acids long. CDR3 protein: CASSTAGSNQPQHF. DNA for the CDR3: TGTGCCAGTAGTACGGCAGGGAGCAATCAGCCCCAGCATTTT.

V is TRBV5-1 and J is TRBJ2-7, with D unclear. Between the trimmed V and J ends, which lost 3 bases and 3 bases, there was a span of 10 bases. Germline V lookup: CDR1 SGHRS, CDR2 YFSETQ. The CDR3 runs 13 residues. The DNA of the CDR3 is TGCGCCAGCAGCTCCCTGGGGTTCTACGAGCAGTACTTC. It encodes CASSSLGFYEQYF.

This clonotype was picked up many times. This chain links TRBV13 with TRBJ1-1; 8 bases map to TRBD1. CDR1 PRHDT and CDR2 FYEKMQ come from the germline V gene (reference sequence). The CDR3 has 17 amino acids. J lost 1 base, V lost 5 bases, and 12 bases had no gene match. DNA for the CDR3: TGTGCCAGCAGCCTCGCGGACAGGGTTATTACGAACACTGAAGCTTTCTTT. This encodes CASSLADRVITNTEAFF. The variable domain in full, completed from reference TRBV13 and TRBJ1-1, reads AAGVIQSPRHLIKEKRETATLKCYPIPRHDTVYWYQQGPGQDPQFLISFYEKMQSDKGSIPDRFSAQQFSDYHSELNMSSLELGDSALYFCASSLADRVITNTEAFFGQGTRLTVV.

This clonotype turned up a few times. This chain uses TRBV20-1 with TRBJ2-7; D tentatively reads TRBD1 or TRBD2 (6 bases each). V lost 6 bases and J lost 6, with 12 bases in between. The CDR3 has 11 amino acids. Germline assignment: CDR1 DFQATT and CDR2 SNEGSKA (reference sequence). CDR3 protein: CSAGGGGEQYF. The CDR3 bases are TGCAGTGCCGGAGGAGGGGGCGAGCAGTACTTC.

V and J are TRBV19 and TRBJ2-1, with TRBD1 identical over 10 bases. The germline gives CDR1 LNHDA, CDR2 SQIVND (reference sequence). The CDR3 extends over 14 amino acids. Trimming took 6 bases from V and 6 from J; bases not matched to a gene: 5. Here the CDR3 reads CASSWTGGGNEQFF. CDR3 coding DNA: TGTGCCAGTAGCTGGACAGGGGGTGGCAATGAGCAGTTCTTC.

This clonotype was detected many times. The V gene is TRBV28, the J gene TRBJ2-2; D gene ambiguous. CDR1 is MDHEN and CDR2 is SYDVKM in the germline V gene. This CDR3 is 14 amino acids long. The V gene lost 8 bases and the J gene lost 3 bases, with 13 bases spanning the gap. Here the CDR3 reads CASAATLYTGELFF. In DNA form, the CDR3 reads TGTGCCAGCGCTGCGACTCTCTACACCGGGGAGCTGTTTTTT.

This clonotype was seen only a few times. The rearrangement links TRBV7-9 to TRBJ2-4, with TRBD1 matching over 9 bases. Germline CDR1 is SEHNR and CDR2 is FQNEAQ (reference sequence). Trimming removed 7 bases from V and 5 bases from J; junction bases left unmatched: 3. The CDR3 is 13 residues long. CDR3 sequence: CASTWTGENIQYF. The DNA of the CDR3 is TGTGCCAGCACCTGGACAGGGGAAAACATTCAGTACTTC.

This clonotype came up many times. The chain links TRBV18 to TRBJ2-6; D is undetermined. Germline CDR1 is KGHSH and CDR2 is LQKENI. CDR3 length: 17 amino acids. Trimming cost V 1 base and J 2 bases, with 12 bases left between them. This CDR3 reads CASSPLISAAGANVLTF. The CDR3 DNA follows: TGTGCCAGCTCACCACTTATATCGGCGGCTGGGGCCAACGTCCTGACTTTC. Full variable domain (rest looked up from reference TRBV18 and TRBJ2-6): NAGVMQNPRHLVRRRGQEARLRCSPMKGHSHVYWYRQLPEEGLKFMVYLQKENIIDESGMPKERFSAEFPKEGPSILRIQQVVRGDSAAYFCASSPLISAAGANVLTFGAGSRLTVL.

V usage is TRBV5-1 and J usage is TRBJ1-3; tentative D call: TRBD1 (5 bases). This CDR3 has 16 residues. V gave up 4 bases and J gave up 4 bases, with 18 bases separating them. Per germline, CDR1 SGHRS and CDR2 YFSETQ. The CDR3 bases are TGCGCCAGCAGCCTCGTCGGGGCCGCGCGAGGAAACACCATATATTTT. Protein: CASSLVGAARGNTIYF. The full variable domain, in which reference TRBV5-1 and TRBJ1-3 provide the parts outside the CDR3, is KAGVTQTPRYLIKTRGQQVTLSCSPISGHRSVSWYQQTPGQGLQFLFEYFSETQRNKGNFPGRFSGRQFSNSRSEMNVSTLELGDSALYLCASSLVGAARGNTIYFGEGSWLTVV.

The V gene is TRBV13, the J gene TRBJ2-5; 8 bases fit TRBD2. The CDR3 is 16 residues long. Per the germline V gene, CDR1 is PRHDT and CDR2 is FYEKMQ (reference sequence). After removal of 5 bases from V and 3 bases from J, the junction contained 11 bases not matched to a gene. In nucleotides, the CDR3 is TGTGCCAGCAGCCCCGCCGGGACTAGATTTGAAGAGACCCAGTACTTC. Translation: CASSPAGTRFEETQYF.

This clonotype was counted many times. V and J are TRBV11-2 and TRBJ2-1; 9 nucleotides line up with TRBD2. CDR1 and CDR2 from the germline V gene are SGHAT and FQNNGV. The CDR3 is 17 amino acids. V lost 0 bases to trimming and J lost 9 bases; unmatched junction nucleotides: 12. The CDR3 sequence is CASSLDRAGGPGAEQFF. DNA of the CDR3: TGTGCCAGCAGCTTAGATCGGGCGGGAGGGCCGGGAGCTGAGCAGTTCTTC. Full variable domain (remainder filled in from reference TRBV11-2 and TRBJ2-1): EAGVAQSPRYKIIEKRQSVAFWCNPISGHATLYWYQQILGQGPKLLIQFQNNGVVDDSQLPKDRFSAERLKGVDSTLKIQPAKLEDSAVYLCASSLDRAGGPGAEQFFGPGTRLTVL.

This clonotype occurred many times. The chain is built from TRBV11-2 and TRBJ1-1; D possibly corresponds to TRBD1 (5 bases). The V end lost 7 bases, the J end lost 6 bases, and 15 bases lay between the germline ends. CDR1 is SGHAT, CDR2 FQNNGV, per germline. CDR3 size: 13 residues. The CDR3 protein is CASTKGLTAEAFF. DNA for the CDR3: TGTGCCAGCACCAAGGGACTAACGGCTGAAGCTTTCTTT.

This clonotype was counted at least ten times. This chain joins TRBV28 and TRBJ1-1; the match to TRBD1 covers 8 bases. Germline V gives CDR1 MDHEN, CDR2 SYDVKM. The J segment lost 7 bases and the V segment lost 6 bases, leaving 19 bases of the junction unmatched. This CDR3 has 17 amino acids. CDR3 in DNA: TGTGCCAGCAGCGGCAACAGGGGGAAAAAAGAAAGTCATGAAGCTTTCTTT. This codes for CASSGNRGKKESHEAFF.

This clonotype was seen only a few times. This chain joins TRBV5-6 and TRBJ2-7, with D maybe TRBD2 (5 bases). CDR3 length: 15 residues. Germline loops: CDR1 SGHDT, CDR2 YYEEEE. V was shortened by 5 bases and J by 6 bases, with 21 bases between the two germline ends. This chain's CDR3 is CASRQSSRDSSEQYF. DNA for the CDR3: TGTGCCAGCAGACAAAGCTCCCGGGATAGCTCCGAGCAGTACTTC.

This clonotype was counted at least ten times. The chain is built from TRBV7-9 and TRBJ2-1; the D call may be TRBD1 or TRBD2 (6 bases each). V lost 5 bases and J lost 5, with 13 bases in between. The CDR3 is 14 amino acids. Germline CDR1 and CDR2: SEHNR and FQNEAQ (reference sequence). In DNA, the CDR3 is TGTGCCAGCAGCCAAACGCGGGACAACAATGAGCAGTTCTTC. Protein sequence: CASSQTRDNNEQFF.

There are a few counts of this clonotype. A much larger clone differs by one base, so this may be a read error. In DNA, the CDR3 is TGTGCCAGCAGTCTCGATTTGGGCGGTCAGCCCCGGCATTTT. Translated: CASSLDLGGQPRHF. V and J are TRBV28 and TRBJ1-5; no clear D gene. The CDR3 has 14 amino acids. CDR1 is MDHEN, CDR2 SYDVKM, per germline.

This rearrangement joins TRBV4-1 to TRBJ2-5; possibly TRBD2 for D (5 bases). Germline V gene lookup returns CDR1 MGHRA and CDR2 YSYEKL. Deletions cut 4 bases from V and 5 bases from J, with 17 bases between. CDR3 length: 15 residues. For the CDR3, the DNA is TGCGCCAGCAGCCCTCGAGGGTCCGCTGGGGAGACCCAGTACTTC. Protein sequence: CASSPRGSAGETQYF.